One and the same sample provided the 3 T cell receptor beta chains below, sequenced in a study of PD-1 blockade in classical Hodgkin lymphoma. Profiling relied on immunoSEQ multiplex PCR, and the TCRdb table lists in-frame clones only, not all of them. The sample consists of about 20,000 clones, over 65% of them appearing once. Following autologous stem cell transplantation, relapse occurred in every patient, and exposure to brentuximab vedotin varied. Material: peripheral blood mononuclear cells (PBMCs), obtained before the second cycle of nivolumab. These receptors came from a human donor with classical Hodgkin lymphoma.

This chain links TRBV9 with TRBJ2-4, with a possible D match to TRBD2 (6 bases). Germline lookup yields CDR1 SGDLS and CDR2 YYNGEE. Trimming cost V 0 bases and J 9 bases, with 13 bases left between them. The CDR3 extends over 14 amino acids. The CDR3 loop is CASSVEEGSSIQYF. CDR3 bases: TGTGCCAGCAGCGTAGAGGAGGGGAGCAGCATTCAGTACTTC.

This clone has just one count. The chain joins TRBV12-5 to TRBJ1-3; no clear D gene. This CDR3 spans 17 amino acids. V lost 2 bases to trimming and J lost 4 bases, with 18 bases between them. Germline V gene lookup returns CDR1 LGHNT and CDR2 FRNRAP. CDR3 bases: TGTGCTAGTGGTTTGTTCCCACCTCCGGGGAGAGGAAACACCATATATTTT. Its protein is CASGLFPPPGRGNTIYF.

This clone has more than one count but fewer than ten. The J gene is TRBJ1-1, the V gene TRBV27; TRBD1 is a possible D gene (5 bases). This CDR3 has 13 amino acids. Trimming took off 6 bases at V and 1 base at J, with 9 bases between the two ends. Germline V gene sequence: CDR1 MNHEY, CDR2 SMNVEV (reference sequence). CDR3 coding DNA: TGTGCCAGCAGCCCAGGGCCGAACACTGAAGCTTTCTTT. Amino acid sequence: CASSPGPNTEAFF.